This TCR beta chain emerged from a study of CD8+ T cells in alopecia areata. The study, taken as a whole, reports: Although TCR sharing was seen in mice, sharing across patients was less clear, possibly for HLA-related reasons.

Researchers took lesional scalp punch biopsies and peripheral blood from people who were alopecia areata patients. Remarks on this clone: Its antigen is not identified.

CDR3 length: 14 amino acids. Germline CDR1 reads MGHDK; CDR2 reads SYGVNS. V dropped 2 bases and J dropped 4 bases, with 11 bases sitting between them. Sequencing templates came from extracted RNA that was reverse transcribed into cDNA. TCRdb's table, derived via immunoSEQ multiplex PCR, lists solely in-frame clones and lacks some. The data hold 180,000 or so clones, with around 64% observed a single time. The specimen was CD8+ T cells sorted from blood, collected at week 0. This TCR derives from a human donor with alopecia areata. The J gene is TRBJ1-1, the V gene TRBV25-1, with D perhaps TRBD1 (5 bases). Here the CDR3 reads CASSESGATTEAFF. CDR3 coding DNA: TGTGCCAGCAGTGAAAGTGGGGCGACCACTGAAGCTTTCTTT.